Following are 28 T cell receptor beta chains from one sample sequenced in a study of metastatic and nonmetastatic thyroid tumors. TCRdb re-clonotyped the PCR reads via MiXCR. The sample yields fewer than 40,000 clones, approximately 17% seen once. Each patient came to thyroid surgery without any prior treatment (of any kind). The sequenced material came from blood. These receptors were collected from a male donor with papillary thyroid cancer or a benign thyroid nodule (not recorded which). Some clones in this sample may be carry-over from other donors' samples.

This clone was observed once. The chain recombines TRBV7-6 with TRBJ2-1, with TRBD1 matching over 7 bases. The CDR3 has 19 amino acids. Per the germline V gene, CDR1 is SGHVS and CDR2 is FNYEAQ. Trimming cost V 1 base and J 0 bases; bases outside gene matches: 12. In DNA, the CDR3 is TGTGCCAGCAGCTTAGTTGGCAAGGGGGCAACGTACTCCTACAATGAGCAGTTCTTC. Its translation is CASSLVGKGATYSYNEQFF.

A few counts support this clone. This chain links TRBV24-1 with TRBJ2-5; D remains ambiguous. CDR1 and CDR2 (germline): KGHDR, SFDVKD. V was shortened by 5 bases and J by 1 base, with 7 bases between the two germline ends. The CDR3 has 13 residues. Here the CDR3 reads CATSGYSQETQYF. The CDR3 DNA reads as TGTGCCACCAGTGGTTACAGCCAAGAGACCCAGTACTTC.

Only a few counts were recorded for this clone. This likely comes from a read error, as the CDR3 has no conserved phenylalanine or tryptophan at its end. The rearrangement links TRBV12-3 or TRBV12-4 to TRBJ1-2; 8 nucleotides align to TRBD1. The trim removed 6 bases at V and 6 bases at J, leaving 6 bases unmatched. The CDR3 is made up of 13 amino acids. This chain's CDR3 is CASSQGADDGYTL. The CDR3, as DNA: TGTGCCAGCAGCCAGGGGGCCGACGATGGCTACACCCTC.

Ten or more counts support this clone. The sample contains more than one DNA sequence encoding this CDR3. The rearrangement uses TRBV6-1 and TRBJ1-2; 9 positions agree with TRBD1. The V and J ends lost 4 bases and 6 bases, in that order; junction bases with no gene match: 9. The CDR3 has 15 residues. Germline CDR1 is MNHNS and CDR2 is SASEGT. DNA of the CDR3: TGTGCCAGCAGTGGAGAACAGGGGGCCGGCCATGGCTACACCTTC. Protein product: CASSGEQGAGHGYTF.

This clone was observed many times. This CDR3 is CASSWDEDTEAFF. CDR3 in DNA: TGTGCCAGCAGTTGGGATGAGGACACTGAAGCTTTCTTT. The chain carries TRBV27 and TRBJ1-1; D ambiguous. The ends were cut back, 4 bases at V and 3 bases at J, with 9 bases in the middle. Per germline, CDR1 MNHEY and CDR2 SMNVEV (reference sequence). The CDR3 covers 13 residues.

Ten or more counts support this clone. The chain uses TRBV4-3 and TRBJ2-1; 15 nucleotides match TRBD2. Germline V gene data show CDR1 as LGHNA and CDR2 as YSLEER. Trimming took 1 base from V and 5 from J; bases not matched to a gene: 9. The CDR3 spans 19 residues. CDR3: CASSQVGLAGGPVHNEQFF. As DNA, the CDR3 is TGCGCCAGCAGCCAAGTCGGACTAGCGGGGGGGCCGGTACACAATGAGCAGTTCTTC.

By share of the sample, this clone is medium-sized (0.01 to 0.1%). V is TRBV6-2 or TRBV6-3 and J is TRBJ2-1; 15 bases agree with TRBD2. The CDR3 spans 18 residues. CDR1 is MNHEY, CDR2 SVGEGT, per germline. Germline trimming cut 1 base from V and 10 bases from J; bases unmatched to any gene: 11. As DNA, the CDR3 is TGTGCCAGCAGTTACTTCCTTAGGACTAGCGGGAGGGCCCGGGAGCAGTTCTTC. This gives the protein CASSYFLRTSGRAREQFF.

The chain carries TRBV11-3 and TRBJ2-3, with 7 nucleotides matching TRBD2. J was trimmed by 1 base and V by 10 bases; bases with no gene match: 11. Germline V gene sequence: CDR1 SGHNT, CDR2 YENEEA. This CDR3 contains 15 residues. CDR3 amino acids: CAISLGAGGTDTQYF. The CDR3 coding sequence is TGTGCCATTAGCCTAGGTGCGGGGGGCACAGATACGCAGTATTTT.

This clone was counted at least ten times. The chain has TRBV7-9 and TRBJ1-2; TRBD1 aligns across 11 bases. Germline CDR1 and CDR2: SEHNR and FQNEAQ (reference sequence). The ends lost 5 bases at V and 5 bases at J; junction bases unmatched: 7. The CDR3 is 15 amino acids. For the CDR3, the DNA is TGTGCCAGCAGCGAATGGACAGGGGGCGGGTATGGCTACACCTTC. It encodes CASSEWTGGGYGYTF.

This clone was counted ten times or more. J is TRBJ2-5 and V is TRBV19; D unresolved. Looked up from germline, CDR1 is LNHDA and CDR2 is SQIVND (reference sequence). CDR3 length equals 13 residues. Between the trimmed V and J ends, which lost 3 bases and 5 bases, there was a span of 10 bases. The CDR3 here is CASSIGQAETQYF. The CDR3, as DNA: TGTGCCAGTAGTATCGGCCAGGCGGAGACCCAGTACTTC. Variable domain in full (rest from reference TRBV19 and TRBJ2-5): DGGITQSPKYLFRKEGQNVTLSCEQNLNHDAMYWYRQDPGQGLRLIYYSQIVNDFQKGDIAEGYSVSREKKESFPLTVTSAQKNPTAFYLCASSIGQAETQYFGPGTRLLVL.

In this sample, this clone turned up many times. This could be a read error, since a much larger clone is one nucleotide away. The same CDR3 is also encoded by other DNA sequences in this sample. The V gene is TRBV20-1, the J gene TRBJ1-2; 10 nucleotides align to TRBD1. Germline CDR1 reads DFQATT; CDR2 reads SNEGSKA (reference sequence). The CDR3 has 14 amino acids. The CDR3 DNA is TGCAGCGCTTCCCCGGGACAGGGGACTTATGGCTACACCTTC. Its protein product is CSASPGQGTYGYTF.

The V gene is TRBV2, the J gene TRBJ1-1; D is perhaps TRBD1 (5 bases). The length of the CDR3 is 14 residues. Trimming took 4 bases from V and 1 from J, leaving 10 bases between them. Germline CDR1 and CDR2: SNHLY and FYNNEI. DNA of the CDR3: TGTGCCAGCAGTGTGGGGGGAGCGAACACTGAAGCTTTCTTT. Its protein product is CASSVGGANTEAFF.

This clone was observed many times. V is TRBV5-1 and J is TRBJ2-7; D unresolved. Per germline, CDR1 SGHRS and CDR2 YFSETQ. The CDR3 loop spans 14 amino acids. Trimming cost V 0 bases and J 4 bases, with 11 bases left between them. The CDR3 loop is CASSLGAGDYEQYF. CDR3 bases: TGCGCCAGCAGCTTGGGAGCTGGGGATTACGAGCAGTACTTC.

This clone appeared many times. V gene TRBV5-5 combines with J gene TRBJ1-2; no clear D. With 2 bases removed from V and 3 bases from J, the gap between germline ends came to 11 bases. Germline V gives CDR1 SGHKS, CDR2 YYEKEE (reference sequence). This CDR3 has 14 amino acids. CDR3 sequence (DNA): TGTGCCAGCAGCTTTGAGGATTACGACTATGGCTACACCTTC. This codes for CASSFEDYDYGYTF.

This clone was detected many times. The genes are TRBV29-1 and TRBJ1-2; D gene uncertain. Germline CDR1 SQVTM, CDR2 ANQGSEA. With 4 bases removed from V and 7 bases from J, the gap between germline ends came to 22 bases. The CDR3 is 15 residues long. The CDR3 coding sequence is TGCAGCGTTGGATCCCCGCGTGAGAGGGTCGGTGGCTACACCTTC. Protein: CSVGSPRERVGGYTF. The full variable domain, with the rest looked up from reference TRBV29-1 and TRBJ1-2, is SAVISQKPSRDICQRGTSLTIQCQVDSQVTMMFWYRQQPGQSLTLIATANQGSEATYESGFVIDKFPISRPNLTFSTLTVSNMSPEDSSIYLCSVGSPRERVGGYTFGSGTRLTVV.

This clone showed up many times. V usage is TRBV5-1 and J usage is TRBJ1-1, with TRBD1 matching over 8 bases. The V segment lost 1 base and the J segment 2 bases; nucleotides outside the gene matches: 4. CDR3 length equals 15 residues. Germline V gene sequence: CDR1 SGHRS, CDR2 YFSETQ. CDR3 in DNA: TGCGCCAGCAGCTTGACCGGACAGGGCAACACTGAAGCTTTCTTT. Amino acid sequence: CASSLTGQGNTEAFF.

The table lists this clone with a count of one. CDR3 nucleotide sequence: TGTGCCAGCAGCTTAGCGCTCTGGGACGAGCAGTACTTC. Translation: CASSLALWDEQYF. This sequence joins TRBV11-1 and TRBJ2-7; D unresolved. This CDR3 region has 13 residues. The ends were cut back, 0 bases at V and 5 bases at J, with 8 bases in the middle. Germline values: CDR1 SGHAT, CDR2 FQDESV (reference sequence).

This clone has a count of ten or more. The chain uses TRBV20-1 and TRBJ2-3, with 8 bases aligning to TRBD2. The CDR3 consists of 16 residues. CDR1 and CDR2 (germline): DFQATT, SNEGSKA (reference sequence). V was clipped by 2 bases and J by 0 bases; unmatched bases: 7. In nucleotides, the CDR3 is TGCAGTGCTAGAAAGGTAGCGGGGTCTAGCACAGATACGCAGTATTTT. It encodes CSARKVAGSSTDTQYF.

This clone was seen many times. The J gene is TRBJ2-1, the V gene TRBV20-1; D gene uncertain. Germline assignment: CDR1 DFQATT and CDR2 SNEGSKA (reference sequence). This CDR3 is built from 11 residues. V dropped 6 bases and J dropped 6 bases, with 9 bases sitting between them. The CDR3 region is CSAGGGNEQFF. CDR3 sequence (DNA): TGCAGTGCCGGCGGTGGCAATGAGCAGTTCTTC.

This clone was seen a single time. One junction end does not reproduce the germline sequence, and a read error may be involved. The rearrangement uses TRBV4-1 and TRBJ1-3, with TRBD1 as a possible D gene (6 bases). Germline V gene data show CDR1 as MGHRA and CDR2 as YSYEKL. The CDR3 consists of 17 residues. CDR3: CASSQDRVGGRGNAIYF. The DNA of the CDR3 is TGCGCCAGCAGCCAAGATCGTGTCGGGGGCAGAGGAAACGCCATATATTTT.

This clone was detected ten times or more. This chain uses TRBV5-1 with TRBJ2-1; 8 nucleotides line up with TRBD2. Germline assignment: CDR1 SGHRS and CDR2 YFSETQ. The CDR3 spans 15 residues. Trimming took 7 bases from V and 5 from J; bases not matched to a gene: 11. The CDR3 bases are TGCGCCAGCGCCCCAGCCGGGGGGGGAAACAATGAGCAGTTCTTC. Amino acid sequence: CASAPAGGGNNEQFF.

Notes on this clone: This may come from a read error, since a much larger clone is one base off. V gene TRBV15 combines with J gene TRBJ1-5; 7 positions agree with TRBD1. The germline CDR1 and CDR2 sequences are LNHNV and YYDKDF (reference sequence). The CDR3 loop spans 13 amino acids. V lost 6 bases, J lost 11 bases, and 10 bases stayed unmatched. The CDR3 nucleotides read TGTGCCACCAGTAACACAGGGGTCGGTACCCAGCATTTT. Translated, it gives CATSNTGVGTQHF.

This clone was recorded many times. The CDR3 nucleotides read TGCAGTGCCCCCAGGGCGGGTATGAACACTGAAGCTTTCTTT. This encodes CSAPRAGMNTEAFF. The chain carries TRBV20-1 and TRBJ1-1, with a possible D match to TRBD1 (5 bases). V was cut by 6 bases and J by 0 bases, with 14 bases left in between. The CDR3 has 14 residues. Looked up from germline, CDR1 is DFQATT and CDR2 is SNEGSKA (reference sequence).

The rearrangement uses TRBV6-1 and TRBJ2-1; D is possibly TRBD2 (6 bases). The CDR3 is 14 amino acids. CDR1 MNHNS and CDR2 SASEGT come from the germline V gene. With 10 bases removed from V and 6 bases from J, the gap between germline ends came to 19 bases. CDR3 residues: CAIMRTTGINEQFF. DNA of the CDR3: TGTGCCATCATGCGGACTACCGGAATCAATGAGCAGTTCTTC.

This clone was observed at least ten times. This chain uses TRBV20-1 with TRBJ1-3; 7 bases line up with TRBD1. After removal of 6 bases from V and 5 bases from J, the junction contained 7 bases not matched to a gene. The length of the CDR3 is 13 residues. Per the germline V gene, CDR1 is DFQATT and CDR2 is SNEGSKA (reference sequence). The chain's CDR3 is CSAREGARNTIYF. For the CDR3, the DNA is TGCAGTGCGCGTGAGGGGGCTCGAAACACCATATATTTT.

This clone showed up many times. J is TRBJ1-1 and V is TRBV5-1; TRBD1 is a possible D gene (6 bases). The V and J ends lost 0 bases and 1 base respectively, with 16 bases between them. Germline lookup yields CDR1 SGHRS and CDR2 YFSETQ. This CDR3 contains 17 residues. DNA for the CDR3: TGCGCCAGCAGCTTGGGGATAGGGGGGTTTAGGAACACTGAAGCTTTCTTT. Amino acids: CASSLGIGGFRNTEAFF.

This clone was seen many times. Other DNA sequences within the sample encode an identical CDR3. The genes are TRBV20-1 and TRBJ2-2; 7 positions agree with TRBD2. Trimming at V came to 5 bases and at J to 0 bases, leaving 3 bases not matched to a gene. This CDR3 has 14 amino acids. Looked up from germline, CDR1 is DFQATT and CDR2 is SNEGSKA (reference sequence). Written as DNA, the CDR3 is TGCAGTGCTCGCGGGAGATCGAACACCGGGGAGCTGTTTTTT. Amino acids: CSARGRSNTGELFF.

This clone was observed at least ten times. The chain joins TRBV6-1 to TRBJ1-2; D gene unclear. The germline CDR1 and CDR2 sequences are MNHNS and SASEGT. The CDR3 runs 13 residues. Deletions cut 5 bases from V and 8 bases from J, with 15 bases between. CDR3 nucleotides: TGTGCCAGCAGTACGAATGGTGTGGTCGGCTACACCTTC. Protein: CASSTNGVVGYTF.